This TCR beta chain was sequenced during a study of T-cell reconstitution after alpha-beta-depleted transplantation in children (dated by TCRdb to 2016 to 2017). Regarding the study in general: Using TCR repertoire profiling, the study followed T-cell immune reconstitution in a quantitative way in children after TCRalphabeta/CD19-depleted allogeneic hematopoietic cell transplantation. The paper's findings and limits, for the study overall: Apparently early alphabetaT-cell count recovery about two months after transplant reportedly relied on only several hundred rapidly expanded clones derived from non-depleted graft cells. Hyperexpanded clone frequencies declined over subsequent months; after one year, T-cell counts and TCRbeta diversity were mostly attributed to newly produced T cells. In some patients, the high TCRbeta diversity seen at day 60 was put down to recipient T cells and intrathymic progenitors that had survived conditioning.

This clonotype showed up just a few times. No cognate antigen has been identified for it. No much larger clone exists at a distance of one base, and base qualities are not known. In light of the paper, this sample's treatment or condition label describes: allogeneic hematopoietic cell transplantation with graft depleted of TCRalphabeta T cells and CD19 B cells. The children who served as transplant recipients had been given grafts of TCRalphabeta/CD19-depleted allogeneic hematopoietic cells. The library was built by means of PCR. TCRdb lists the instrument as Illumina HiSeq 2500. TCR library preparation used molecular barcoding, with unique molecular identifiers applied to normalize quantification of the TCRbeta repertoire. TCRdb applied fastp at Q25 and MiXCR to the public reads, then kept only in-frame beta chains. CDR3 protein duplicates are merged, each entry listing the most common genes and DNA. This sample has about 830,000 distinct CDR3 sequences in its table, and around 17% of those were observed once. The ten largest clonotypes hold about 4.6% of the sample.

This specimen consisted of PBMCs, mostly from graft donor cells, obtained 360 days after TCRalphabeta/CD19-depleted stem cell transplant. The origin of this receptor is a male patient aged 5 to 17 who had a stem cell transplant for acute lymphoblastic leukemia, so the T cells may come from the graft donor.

The CDR3 amino acid sequence is: CASSPAGTEQYF. The nucleotide sequence reads as follows: TGTGCCAGCAGTCCCGCCGGGACCGAGCAGTACTTC. The sequence links TRBV12-3 or TRBV12-4 to TRBJ2-7, with the D call tentatively TRBD1 or TRBD2, each fitting 5 bases. From the cysteine through the phenylalanine, the CDR3 covers 12 amino acids. Only CDR3 DNA is held: 36 bases, read in frame from base 1. A distance of 11 bases separates the germline ends of V and J, which lose 5 bases and 6 bases respectively.